Below, one TCR beta chain is given with its context. What it binds is unknown. This record belongs to a study of T cell repertoires in cytomegalovirus infection. TCRdb redid the calling of the reads with MiXCR, one entry per CDR3 protein. The sample yields about 770,000 distinct CDR3 sequences, almost 30% seen once. Notes on the study in general: What dominated the ex vivo response were HLA-C-restricted CMV-specific TCR beta clonotypes.

The germline gives CDR1 MNHEY, CDR2 SVGAGI. The CDR3 covers 13 residues. Trimming took 5 bases from V and 6 from J, leaving 11 bases between them. The V gene is TRBV6-5, the J gene TRBJ1-5; D unresolved. Source: cultured CD8+ T cells from PBMCs, taken from culture after CMV antigen stimulation. This TCR came from a human donor in good health (CMV status not recorded). Some clones in this sample may be carry-over from other donors' samples. The CDR3 DNA reads TGTGCCAGCAGTGGGAGCACCGCTCAGCCCCAGCATTTT. This codes for CASSGSTAQPQHF.